Presented here are 21 T cell receptor beta chains from one specimen sequenced in a study of cytomegalovirus exposure and HLA in healthy donors. 60 Vbeta and 13 Jbeta primers were used in PCR. Assay used: immunoSEQ multiplex PCR; TCRdb lists only in-frame clones, some missing. The sample shows approximately 130,000 clones, about 81% of them seen only once. Sequencing used PBMCs. All receptors come from a woman aged 50 to 60 in good health and CMV-seropositive.

The V and J genes are TRBV19 and TRBJ2-3, with TRBD1 matching 7 bases. V lost 10 bases, J lost 6 bases, and 19 bases stayed unmatched. Germline V gives CDR1 LNHDA, CDR2 SQIVND (reference sequence). This CDR3 has 16 residues. DNA for the CDR3: TGTGCCACCCGGGACAGAGGAATTTCCCCTATGGATACGCAGTATTTT. As protein: CATRDRGISPMDTQYF.

As to this clone: The sample has other DNA sequences that encode this CDR3 too. This chain connects TRBV28 to TRBJ2-7; TRBD2 agrees at 8 bases. Germline CDR1 MDHEN, CDR2 SYDVKM. The CDR3 sequence is 16 residues long. With 1 base clipped from V and 2 bases from J, the junction kept 7 bases outside the gene matches. This chain's CDR3 is CASSLFATSVTYEQYF. As DNA, the CDR3 is TGTGCCAGCAGTTTATTCGCGACTAGCGTGACCTACGAGCAGTACTTC.

J is TRBJ2-1 and V is TRBV29-1; a weak D match, TRBD2 (6 bases). The CDR3 length is 14 residues. V was cut by 5 bases and J by 2 bases, with 13 bases left in between. Germline CDR1 reads SQVTM; CDR2 reads ANQGSEA. The CDR3 nucleotides are TGCAGCGTTCGCGGGGATATCCCCTACAATGAGCAGTTCTTC. Translated, it gives CSVRGDIPYNEQFF.

This clone was seen just once. The chain carries TRBV7-8 and TRBJ2-5; 9 nucleotides agree with TRBD2. Near its end, the DNA agrees better with TRBJ2-7, so the J call may be wrong. Germline lookup yields CDR1 SGHVS and CDR2 FQNEAQ. There are 18 residues in the CDR3. CDR3 nucleotide sequence: TGTGCCAGCAGCTTATGGCGCGGCGGGGGGGCCGGGGCCTACGAGCAGTACTTC. This codes for CASSLWRGGGAGAYEQYF.

The chain employs TRBV19 and TRBJ2-2, with D tentatively TRBD1 (6 bases). Trimming stripped 4 bases from V and 1 base from J, with 13 bases between. The CDR3 is 16 residues long. The germline V gene encodes CDR1 LNHDA and CDR2 SQIVND (reference sequence). The CDR3 is CASSTPGQLNTGELFF. The CDR3 coding sequence is TGTGCCAGTAGTACCCCAGGACAGTTGAACACCGGGGAGCTGTTTTTT.

The chain joins TRBV5-1 to TRBJ2-3, with D maybe TRBD1 (5 bases). Germline CDR1 SGHRS, CDR2 YFSETQ. The CDR3 is made up of 13 amino acids. V was clipped by 7 bases and J by 6 bases, with 15 bases between them. The CDR3 sequence is CASRELRGDTQYF. The CDR3 DNA sequence: TGCGCCAGCCGCGAGTTAAGGGGTGATACGCAGTATTTT.

The rearrangement joins TRBV7-2 to TRBJ1-2, with D unclear. This CDR3 has 14 amino acids. Germline V gives CDR1 SGHTA, CDR2 FQGNSA. Trimming removed 1 base from V and 0 bases from J, with 6 bases in between. CDR3 in amino acids: CASSLVGANYGYTF. In DNA, the CDR3 is TGTGCCAGCAGCTTAGTCGGGGCTAACTATGGCTACACCTTC. The complete variable domain, with remaining parts taken from reference TRBV7-2 and TRBJ1-2, reads GAGVSQSPSNKVTEKGKDVELRCDPISGHTALYWYRQSLGQGLEFLIYFQGNSAPDKSGLPSDRFSAERTGGSVSTLTIQRTQQEDSAVYLCASSLVGANYGYTFGSGTRLTVV.

V usage is TRBV4-3 and J usage is TRBJ2-1, with 8 bases aligning to TRBD2. The germline gives CDR1 LGHNA, CDR2 YSLEER. This CDR3 is 14 amino acids long. V lost 1 base, J lost 9 bases, and 5 bases stayed unmatched. The CDR3 DNA reads TGCGCCAGCAGCCAAGCCGCGGGGGGCCGTGAGCAGTTCTTC. Protein: CASSQAAGGREQFF.

The rearrangement links TRBV7-2 to TRBJ1-2, with TRBD1 as a possible D gene (6 bases). The V end was cut by 3 bases, the J end by 2 bases, with 13 bases between. Looked up from germline, CDR1 is SGHTA and CDR2 is FQGNSA. CDR3 length: 15 residues. The CDR3 protein is CASSFLWGPNYGYTF. The CDR3 DNA reads as TGTGCCAGCAGCTTTTTGTGGGGGCCGAACTATGGCTACACCTTC.

V usage is TRBV5-1 and J usage is TRBJ1-2; tentatively, D is TRBD1 (6 bases). This CDR3 region has 14 residues. Trimming left V 5 bases short and J 0 bases short, with 11 bases between. Germline CDR1 is SGHRS and CDR2 is YFSETQ. CDR3 DNA: TGCGCCAGCAGGGAACAGGGAGCTAACTATGGCTACACCTTC. Translation: CASREQGANYGYTF. The full variable domain, its missing parts supplied by reference TRBV5-1 and TRBJ1-2, is KAGVTQTPRYLIKTRGQQVTLSCSPISGHRSVSWYQQTPGQGLQFLFEYFSETQRNKGNFPGRFSGRQFSNSRSEMNVSTLELGDSALYLCASREQGANYGYTFGSGTRLTVV.

This chain's CDR3 is CASSLWALQETQYF. The CDR3 DNA is TGTGCCAGCAGCCTATGGGCCCTCCAAGAGACCCAGTACTTC. V usage is TRBV7-2 and J usage is TRBJ2-5; D is ambiguous. The CDR3 has 14 amino acids. CDR1 and CDR2 (germline): SGHTA, FQGNSA. Trimming stripped 5 bases from V and 1 base from J, with 11 bases between.

The V call is TRBV5-1, the J call TRBJ2-1; D gene uncertain. V gave up 5 bases and J gave up 4 bases, with 13 bases separating them. Germline V gene data show CDR1 as SGHRS and CDR2 as YFSETQ. This CDR3 has 14 residues. CDR3 coding DNA: TGCGCCAGCAGGTGGCAGGCGATATACAATGAGCAGTTCTTC. This sequence encodes CASRWQAIYNEQFF.

The genes are TRBV6-1 and TRBJ1-5; 7 bases agree with TRBD1. Losses at the gene ends were 4 bases for V and 1 base for J; bases not matched to a gene: 16. CDR1 is MNHNS, CDR2 SASEGT, per germline. This CDR3 is built from 19 residues. CDR3 loop: CASSGQRDRFWRSNQPQHF. The CDR3 DNA reads as TGTGCCAGCAGTGGCCAAAGGGACAGATTTTGGAGGAGCAATCAGCCCCAGCATTTT.

The chain recombines TRBV15 with TRBJ1-1, with TRBD1 as a possible D gene (6 bases). The CDR3 spans 14 residues. With 8 bases removed from V and 3 bases from J, the gap between germline ends came to 16 bases. Germline values: CDR1 LNHNV, CDR2 YYDKDF (reference sequence). CDR3 DNA: TGTGCCACCCGCGAAACAGGGAGGGACACTGAAGCTTTCTTT. Residues: CATRETGRDTEAFF.

This clone was detected a few times. The CDR3 here is CASSLSWGLPGEETQYF. The DNA for the CDR3 is TGTGCCAGCAGCTTGAGCTGGGGACTCCCGGGAGAAGAGACCCAGTACTTC. This chain joins TRBV5-6 and TRBJ2-5, with D possibly matching TRBD2 (6 bases). V was clipped by 1 base and J by 3 bases, with 19 bases between them. The CDR3 has 17 amino acids. Germline values: CDR1 SGHDT, CDR2 YYEEEE.

The chain employs TRBV30 and TRBJ1-1; 7 bases fit TRBD1. V lost 2 bases, J lost 3 bases, and 9 bases stayed unmatched. Germline CDR1 GTSNPN, CDR2 SVGIG (reference sequence). The CDR3 has 15 amino acids. The CDR3 here is CAWSTADRDDTEAFF. In nucleotides, the CDR3 is TGTGCCTGGAGTACAGCAGACAGGGATGACACTGAAGCTTTCTTT. Combining the CDR3 with reference TRBV30 and TRBJ1-1 gives the whole variable domain SQTIHQWPATLVQPVGSPLSLECTVEGTSNPNLYWYRQAAGRGLQLLFYSVGIGQISSEVPQNLSASRPQDRQFILSSKKLLLSDSGFYLCAWSTADRDDTEAFFGQGTRLTVV.

The chain links TRBV15 to TRBJ2-1, with TRBD2 as a possible D gene (6 bases). Germline V lookup: CDR1 LNHNV, CDR2 YYDKDF (reference sequence). The CDR3 is made up of 16 amino acids. Trimming left V 0 bases short and J 3 bases short, with 12 bases between. CDR3 sequence (DNA): TGTGCCACCAGCAGAGAACCGGGAGTGGTCTACAATGAGCAGTTCTTC. It encodes CATSREPGVVYNEQFF.

This chain connects TRBV7-2 to TRBJ1-2, with a weak D call TRBD1 (5 bases). Trimming took 1 base from V and 5 from J, leaving 14 bases between them. In germline, CDR1 is SGHTA, CDR2 FQGNSA. The CDR3 is 15 residues long. CDR3 nucleotides: TGTGCCAGCAGCTTAGTCGGGAGGGACTTTTATGGCTACACCTTC. Translation: CASSLVGRDFYGYTF.

The CDR3 bases are TGTGCCAGCAGCCCAAGGACAGGGGAAAATCAGCCCCAGCATTTT. Its translation: CASSPRTGENQPQHF. V is TRBV5-5 and J is TRBJ1-5, with 9 bases that match TRBD1. With V trimmed by 4 bases and J by 4 bases, 6 bases remained unmatched. Germline V gene data show CDR1 as SGHKS and CDR2 as YYEKEE (reference sequence). The CDR3 has 15 residues.

The genes are TRBV19 and TRBJ2-1; no clear D gene. With 2 bases removed from V and 1 base from J, the gap between germline ends came to 6 bases. The germline V gene has CDR1 LNHDA and CDR2 SQIVND (reference sequence). The CDR3 is 14 amino acids. CDR3 region: CASSITVSYNEQFF. The CDR3 coding sequence is TGTGCCAGTAGTATAACAGTATCCTACAATGAGCAGTTCTTC. Full variable domain (outside the CDR3, taken from reference TRBV19 and TRBJ2-1): DGGITQSPKYLFRKEGQNVTLSCEQNLNHDAMYWYRQDPGQGLRLIYYSQIVNDFQKGDIAEGYSVSREKKESFPLTVTSAQKNPTAFYLCASSITVSYNEQFFGPGTRLTVL.

This clone showed up just a few times. The V call is TRBV10-2, the J call TRBJ1-5; D unresolved. The CDR3 totals 13 residues. Germline values: CDR1 WSHSY, CDR2 SAAADI. V was shortened by 0 bases and J by 15 bases, with 15 bases between the two germline ends. CDR3 region: CASSESWRAVRHF. The CDR3 region has the DNA TGCGCCAGCAGTGAGTCCTGGCGGGCGGTGAGGCATTTT.